This T cell receptor (beta chain) was recovered during a study of blood T cell repertoires in COVID-19. Study information: There were acute and convalescent COVID-19 samples, and they came from the United States, Italy and Spain. T cells, B-cell-depleted T cells, or PBMCs provided the cDNA or gDNA that served as material.

Germline CDR1 SGHDN, CDR2 FVKESK. J lost 10 bases, V lost 5 bases, and 2 bases had no gene match. The CDR3 length is 13 residues. In the source study's methods: Reference gene primer amplification yielded estimated nucleated cell counts. Sequencing used immunoSEQ multiplex PCR; TCRdb keeps in-frame clones, though not all of them. V and J calls and clone size follow that table, whereas D and trimming were derived from the DNA. The sample contains 250,000 to 350,000 clones, 90% of which appear only once. Those enrolled, adults aged roughly 18 to 89 years, came from about two dozen US areas. This sequence originates from a woman aged 18-35 years with acute COVID-19. V gene TRBV14 combines with J gene TRBJ2-1, with TRBD2 matching 13 bases. Sequencing was done on a sample of PBMCs or T cells enriched from blood (not recorded which). The CDR3 loop reads CASSGTSGIEQFF. The CDR3 DNA reads TGTGCCAGCAGCGGGACTAGCGGGATAGAGCAGTTCTTC. Variable domain in full (rest from reference TRBV14 and TRBJ2-1): EAGVTQFPSHSVIEKGQTVTLRCDPISGHDNLYWYRRVMGKEIKFLLHFVKESKQDESGMPNNRFLAERTGGTYSTLKVQPAELEDSGVYFCASSGTSGIEQFFGPGTRLTVL.